Only a few counts were recorded for the clone carrying this T cell receptor beta chain. What it binds is not known. This specimen comes from a study of T cells after yellow fever vaccination. Study context: Fractions of low cell number were prepared using SMART-Seq v4 Ultra Low Input. Study results and caveats: The booster response re-showed most primary clones: roughly 97% CD4, over 80% CD8. FACS-sorted repertoires could contain abundant clonotypes contaminating from the bulk population.

CDR1 and CDR2 (germline): SGHTA, FQGNSA. Trimming removed 1 base at V and 4 bases at J, with 7 bases between. The CDR3 covers 14 residues. From the 5' RACE reads, TCRdb called clonotypes with MiXCR, one entry per CDR3 protein. Of 300,000 to 400,000 distinct CDR3 sequences in the sample, more than 8.5% were seen once. The sample here was PBMCs, taken on the day of the first yellow fever vaccination. The TCR originated in a man between 18 and 35 years old who received the YFV17D yellow fever vaccine. The rearrangement joins TRBV7-2 to TRBJ1-4, with D perhaps matching TRBD1 (5 bases). The CDR3 loop reads CASSLGGVNEKLFF. In nucleotides, the CDR3 is TGTGCCAGCAGCTTAGGAGGGGTTAATGAAAAACTGTTTTTT.